What follows are 21 T cell receptor beta chains derived from one specimen sequenced in a study of shared clonotypes between healthy human individuals. Generated by immunoSEQ multiplex PCR, the TCRdb table keeps only in-frame clones and is missing some. The table has millions of clones, about 95% seen once; the top ten hold about 0.13%. Sequenced: naive CD4+ T cells sorted from blood. As for subset: CD45RA+ positively selected. The source is a man aged 18 to 35 in good health.

CDR3 nucleotide sequence: TGTGCCAGCAGAAAGACAGGGACTACCTACGAGCAGTACTTC. Amino acids: CASRKTGTTYEQYF. The V call is TRBV2, the J call TRBJ2-7, with D perhaps matching TRBD1 or TRBD2 (7 bases each). Trimming stripped 6 bases from V and 2 bases from J, with 14 bases between. There are 14 residues in the CDR3. Germline CDR1 and CDR2: SNHLY and FYNNEI.

The V gene is TRBV30, the J gene TRBJ1-1; D might be TRBD1 (5 bases). The CDR3 sequence is 14 residues long. Trimming removed 3 bases at V and 5 bases at J, with 16 bases between. Germline-derived CDR1 and CDR2 are GTSNPN and SVGIG (reference sequence). The CDR3 here is CAWRFMGGWTEAFF. The CDR3 nucleotides read TGTGCCTGGAGATTTATGGGGGGATGGACTGAAGCTTTCTTT.

The chain combines TRBV30 with TRBJ1-2; no reliable D call. The CDR3 length is 11 residues. Trimming cost V 4 bases and J 5 bases, with 8 bases left between them. Germline-derived CDR1 and CDR2 are GTSNPN and SVGIG (reference sequence). In nucleotides, the CDR3 is TGTGCCTGGACCCTCGGGTATGGCTACACCTTC. Protein product: CAWTLGYGYTF.

This chain uses TRBV6-5 with TRBJ2-1; D is possibly TRBD1 (5 bases). The CDR3 runs to 11 residues. Germline CDR1 and CDR2: MNHEY and SVGAGI. V lost 5 bases and J 12 bases, leaving 11 bases between the germline ends. CDR3 sequence: CASSTGGRQFF. The CDR3 nucleotides are TGTGCCAGCAGTACAGGTGGTCGGCAGTTCTTC.

The rearrangement joins TRBV4-1 to TRBJ2-3; D is unresolved. The germline CDR1 and CDR2 sequences are MGHRA and YSYEKL. This CDR3 is 16 amino acids long. V lost 0 bases, J lost 5 bases, and 15 bases lay in between. CDR3 residues: CASSQDNTATGDTQYF. The DNA of the CDR3 is TGCGCCAGCAGCCAAGATAACACAGCAACCGGAGATACGCAGTATTTT.

The chain carries TRBV27 and TRBJ2-1; 9 bases map to TRBD1. The germline CDR1 and CDR2 sequences are MNHEY and SMNVEV (reference sequence). Losses at the gene ends were 6 bases for V and 6 bases for J; bases not matched to a gene: 6. The CDR3 totals 14 residues. The CDR3 coding sequence is TGTGCCAGCAGACCAGACAGGGGGGGCAATGAGCAGTTCTTC. This translates into CASRPDRGGNEQFF.

The chain is built from TRBV5-1 and TRBJ1-1, with D uncertain. The length of the CDR3 is 14 residues. V was pared by 0 bases and J by 1 base, with 7 bases between. The V gene's germline CDR1 is SGHRS and CDR2 YFSETQ. The DNA for the CDR3 is TGCGCCAGCAGCTTGGCAGATCAGAACACTGAAGCTTTCTTT. Encoded protein: CASSLADQNTEAFF.

The chain carries TRBV27 and TRBJ2-5, with unresolved D. The CDR3 has 13 residues. Looked up from germline, CDR1 is MNHEY and CDR2 is SMNVEV (reference sequence). V shed 3 bases and J shed 5 bases, with 10 bases lying between them. The CDR3 coding sequence is TGTGCCAGCAGTTTTCAGTTTCAGGAGACCCAGTACTTC. Amino acid sequence: CASSFQFQETQYF.

The V and J genes are TRBV28 and TRBJ2-3; D is unclear. The CDR3 is 11 amino acids. Germline lookup yields CDR1 MDHEN and CDR2 SYDVKM. V gave up 5 bases and J gave up 8 bases, with 8 bases separating them. The CDR3 DNA sequence: TGTGCCAGCAGTCCCCCGGGTACGCAGTATTTT. This gives the protein CASSPPGTQYF.

CDR3 in amino acids: CATSRDSAFTDTQYF. The CDR3 DNA reads as TGTGCCACCAGCAGAGATTCGGCATTCACAGATACGCAGTATTTT. J is TRBJ2-3 and V is TRBV15; D call uncertain. The CDR3 spans 15 residues. Germline V gene data show CDR1 as LNHNV and CDR2 as YYDKDF (reference sequence). V gave up 0 bases and J gave up 2 bases, with 9 bases separating them.

The chain is built from TRBV11-2 and TRBJ2-1; TRBD2 matches 9 bases. The CDR3 is made up of 18 amino acids. Germline V gene data show CDR1 as SGHAT and CDR2 as FQNNGV. Trimming cost V 1 base and J 2 bases; bases outside gene matches: 9. CDR3 nucleotide sequence: TGTGCCAGCAGCTTAGTGGGCGGAACTAGCGGGCCCTACAATGAGCAGTTCTTC. Residues: CASSLVGGTSGPYNEQFF.

This clone was recorded once. V is TRBV25-1 and J is TRBJ2-5; no definite D call. V lost 7 bases and J lost 4, with 13 bases in between. From germline, CDR1 is MGHDK and CDR2 SYGVNS. The CDR3 covers 13 residues. CDR3 loop: CASTSRPGETQYF. In nucleotides, the CDR3 is TGTGCCAGCACCAGTCGTCCAGGAGAGACCCAGTACTTC.

The gene calls are TRBV27 and TRBJ2-7; weak D call: TRBD2 (6 bases). Germline lookup yields CDR1 MNHEY and CDR2 SMNVEV (reference sequence). The CDR3 sequence is 15 residues long. Deletions cut 1 base from V and 4 bases from J, with 14 bases between. The DNA for the CDR3 is TGTGCCAGCAGTTTATTCGGAGGGGATCAATACGAGCAGTACTTC. Residues: CASSLFGGDQYEQYF.

This clone occurred once. The same CDR3 arises from other DNA sequences in this sample as well. J is TRBJ1-1 and V is TRBV18, with D possibly TRBD1 on 5 matching bases. Looked up from germline, CDR1 is KGHSH and CDR2 is LQKENI. This CDR3 spans 15 amino acids. V lost 3 bases, J lost 1 base, and 12 bases lay in between. The CDR3 spells CASSPSTGGNTEAFF. CDR3 DNA: TGTGCCAGCTCACCTTCGACGGGGGGGAACACTGAAGCTTTCTTT.

This clone was picked up one time. The same CDR3 arises from other DNA sequences in this sample as well. This rearrangement joins TRBV5-4 to TRBJ2-5; 8 bases fit TRBD1. In germline, CDR1 is SGHNT, CDR2 YYREEE (reference sequence). J was trimmed by 4 bases and V by 0 bases; bases with no gene match: 5. CDR3 length: 15 amino acids. The CDR3 bases are TGTGCCAGCAGCTTGGGGCAGGGGGCAGGAGAGACCCAGTACTTC. It codes for CASSLGQGAGETQYF.

This clone has just one count. The chain has TRBV30 and TRBJ1-1; a possible D gene is TRBD1 (6 bases). Trimming pared 5 bases from V and 5 bases from J, leaving 15 bases between. Germline V lookup: CDR1 GTSNPN, CDR2 SVGIG (reference sequence). This CDR3 is 13 amino acids long. Here the CDR3 reads CAWAPRGRTEAFF. The DNA of the CDR3 is TGTGCCTGGGCCCCCCGGGGGCGTACTGAAGCTTTCTTT. Full variable domain (outside the CDR3, taken from reference TRBV30 and TRBJ1-1): SQTIHQWPATLVQPVGSPLSLECTVEGTSNPNLYWYRQAAGRGLQLLFYSVGIGQISSEVPQNLSASRPQDRQFILSSKKLLLSDSGFYLCAWAPRGRTEAFFGQGTRLTVV.

The chain joins TRBV9 to TRBJ1-1; D gene ambiguous. Deletions cut 1 base from V and 6 bases from J, with 13 bases between. Germline lookup yields CDR1 SGDLS and CDR2 YYNGEE. The CDR3 runs to 14 residues. The chain's CDR3 is CASSVSPVAAEAFF. CDR3 nucleotide sequence: TGTGCCAGCAGCGTATCCCCGGTTGCGGCTGAAGCTTTCTTT.

The genes are TRBV15 and TRBJ2-2; D might be TRBD1 or TRBD2, each matching 5 bases. Germline V CDR1 and CDR2: LNHNV, YYDKDF (reference sequence). The V end lost 6 bases, the J end lost 4 bases, and 21 bases lay between the germline ends. This CDR3 region has 17 residues. In DNA, the CDR3 is TGTGCCACCAGAGTGGGGCCGGGGAATCCATTCACCGGGGAGCTGTTTTTT. The encoded protein is CATRVGPGNPFTGELFF.

The CDR3 DNA reads TGTGCCAGTAGTAGGGACAGGTTTTACAATGAGCAGTTCTTC. Translating gives CASSRDRFYNEQFF. The V and J genes are TRBV19 and TRBJ2-1; 8 bases agree with TRBD1. V lost 4 bases and J lost 4; bases outside the gene matches: 3. CDR3 length equals 14 residues. The germline V gene has CDR1 LNHDA and CDR2 SQIVND (reference sequence).

The V gene is TRBV28, the J gene TRBJ1-1; 8 nucleotides agree with TRBD1. CDR1 is MDHEN and CDR2 is SYDVKM in the germline V gene. V was pared by 4 bases and J by 3 bases, with 7 bases of the junction left unmatched. This CDR3 contains 15 residues. The CDR3 reads CASSSPGGQDTEAFF. For the CDR3, the DNA is TGTGCCAGCAGTTCCCCAGGGGGCCAAGACACTGAAGCTTTCTTT.

V and J are TRBV4-3 and TRBJ2-2; D uncertain. Trimming stripped 5 bases from V and 3 bases from J, with 4 bases between. Germline lookup yields CDR1 LGHNA and CDR2 YSLEER. The CDR3 has 12 amino acids. The CDR3 spells CASSSYTGELFF. CDR3 bases: TGCGCCAGCAGCTCTTACACCGGGGAGCTGTTTTTT.